This T cell receptor (beta chain) comes out of a study of blood T cells in healthy people across ages. A sample-barcoded 5' primer and a J-beta primer mix were used in a second PCR of about 6 to 11 cycles. TCRdb processed the 5' RACE reads anew with MiXCR; each CDR3 protein has one entry. The table lists 1,500,000 or so distinct CDR3 sequences, approximately 39% of them singletons. The CDR3 is 14 residues long. Trimming took 3 bases from V and 1 from J, leaving 9 bases between them. CDR1 is SGHTA and CDR2 is FQGNSA in the germline V gene. Many counts were recorded for this clonotype. The sequenced material came from blood. The chain couples TRBV7-2 to TRBJ1-1; D is perhaps TRBD1 (6 bases). The sequence was obtained from a young woman in good health. The CDR3 protein is CASSFRTANTEAFF. For the CDR3, the DNA is TGTGCCAGCAGCTTTAGGACAGCGAACACTGAAGCTTTCTTT.